These 10 T cell receptor beta chains were all obtained from the same sample, sequenced in a study of shared clonotypes between healthy human individuals. Naive CD8 cells lacked CD45RO, underwent positive selection for CCR7 and left out terminally differentiated effector memory CD45RA+ cells. Data came from immunoSEQ multiplex PCR; TCRdb stores just in-frame clones and leaves some out. Here the sample spans roughly 2.1 million clones, about 93% being singletons. Sequencing used naive CD8+ T cells from PBMCs. These receptors came from a man in his late teens or twenties in good health. Some clones in this sample may be carry-over from other donors' samples.

The genes are TRBV7-3 and TRBJ2-3; D assignment may be TRBD1 or TRBD2 (5 bases each). The CDR3 totals 15 residues. Trimming cost V 5 bases and J 1 base, with 13 bases left between them. CDR1 SGHTA and CDR2 FQGTGA come from the germline V gene. CDR3 nucleotides: TGTGCCAGCAGCCAAGGGGCGAGGGGCACAGATACGCAGTATTTT. This sequence encodes CASSQGARGTDTQYF. Using reference TRBV7-3 and TRBJ2-3 for the parts outside the CDR3, the full variable domain is GAGVSQTPSNKVTEKGKYVELRCDPISGHTALYWYRQSLGQGPEFLIYFQGTGAADDSGLPNDRFFAVRPEGSVSTLKIQRTERGDSAVYLCASSQGARGTDTQYFGPGTRLTVL.

The rearrangement links TRBV11-2 to TRBJ2-7; weak D call: TRBD2 (5 bases). The V gene lost 0 bases and the J gene lost 5 bases, with 8 bases spanning the gap. The CDR3 covers 13 residues. The germline CDR1 and CDR2 sequences are SGHAT and FQNNGV. CDR3 protein: CASSLDVGNEQYF. In DNA form, the CDR3 reads TGTGCCAGCAGCTTAGATGTCGGGAACGAGCAGTACTTC.

The J gene is TRBJ2-5, the V gene TRBV13; no clear D gene. The V gene's germline CDR1 is PRHDT and CDR2 FYEKMQ (reference sequence). This CDR3 has 13 amino acids. Trimming left V 1 base short and J 4 bases short, with 7 bases between. CDR3 loop: CASSLERAETQYF. The CDR3 DNA sequence: TGTGCCAGCAGCTTAGAAAGGGCAGAGACCCAGTACTTC.

As DNA, the CDR3 is TGTGCCAGCAGCCCACTAGCGGGATTGGAGACCCAGTACTTC. Protein sequence: CASSPLAGLETQYF. The V call is TRBV6-5, the J call TRBJ2-5, with 10 nucleotides matching TRBD2. The CDR3 extends over 14 amino acids. V dropped 6 bases and J dropped 5; count of bases not matched to a gene: 6. CDR1 is MNHEY, CDR2 SVGAGI, per germline.

The chain links TRBV5-3 to TRBJ1-5; D is ambiguous. TRBV5-3 is placed among ORFs of uncertain function. The V end was cut by 4 bases, the J end by 0 bases, with 17 bases between. The CDR3 consists of 17 residues. CDR3 protein: CARSPHPDKFSNQPQHF. In DNA, the CDR3 is TGTGCCAGAAGCCCGCATCCAGACAAATTTAGCAATCAGCCCCAGCATTTT.

The chain carries TRBV28 and TRBJ2-6; D call uncertain. Germline V gene lookup returns CDR1 MDHEN and CDR2 SYDVKM. The CDR3 spans 16 residues. The V end was cut by 3 bases, the J end by 0 bases, with 9 bases between. The CDR3 protein is CASSFFKASGANVLTF. As DNA, the CDR3 is TGTGCCAGCAGTTTTTTTAAGGCCTCTGGGGCCAACGTCCTGACTTTC. Variable domain in full (rest from reference TRBV28 and TRBJ2-6): DVKVTQSSRYLVKRTGEKVFLECVQDMDHENMFWYRQDPGLGLRLIYFSYDVKMKEKGDIPEGYSVSREKKERFSLILESASTNQTSMYLCASSFFKASGANVLTFGAGSRLTVL.

This chain uses TRBV14 with TRBJ2-1, with a possible D match to TRBD2 (5 bases). This CDR3 has 19 residues. V lost 3 bases, J lost 3 bases, and 24 bases lay in between. The germline CDR1 and CDR2 sequences are SGHDN and FVKESK. This CDR3 reads CASSQDPDGEPTFYNEQFF. The CDR3 bases are TGTGCCAGCAGCCAGGATCCCGACGGGGAGCCCACTTTCTACAATGAGCAGTTCTTC.

On this clone: The sample holds other DNA sequences that translate to the same CDR3. This chain uses TRBV5-1 with TRBJ2-1; TRBD2 matches 10 bases. Trimming at V came to 0 bases and at J to 9 bases, leaving 9 bases not matched to a gene. Germline V gene lookup returns CDR1 SGHRS and CDR2 YFSETQ. The CDR3 is made up of 16 amino acids. CDR3 in amino acids: CASSLARLAGVGEQFF. As DNA, the CDR3 is TGCGCCAGCAGCTTGGCCCGGCTAGCGGGAGTGGGTGAGCAGTTCTTC.

The rearrangement joins TRBV30 to TRBJ2-1; D gene uncertain. Germline V CDR1 and CDR2: GTSNPN, SVGIG (reference sequence). The CDR3 has 11 amino acids. Deletions cut 3 bases from V and 7 bases from J, with 7 bases between. For the CDR3, the DNA is TGTGCCTGGAGGTCTAGGAATGAGCAGTTCTTC. Translation: CAWRSRNEQFF.

This chain uses TRBV27 with TRBJ2-1; 8 nucleotides agree with TRBD1. The V and J ends lost 6 bases and 12 bases, in that order; junction bases with no gene match: 10. CDR1 is MNHEY, CDR2 SMNVEV, per germline (reference sequence). CDR3 length equals 13 residues. DNA for the CDR3: TGTGCCAGCAGAAAGGACAGGGCATCAGGGCAGTTCTTC. It specifies CASRKDRASGQFF.